The 26 T cell receptor beta chains below all came from one sample that was sequenced in a study of blood T cell repertoires in COVID-19. Here immunoSEQ multiplex PCR was the method, and the copy in TCRdb shows in-frame clones only, minus some. Of about 160,000 clones listed, roughly 80% are singletons. Sequencing input: peripheral blood. The source of these receptors is a man aged 65 to 85 with acute or convalescent COVID-19.

The rearrangement uses TRBV4-2 and TRBJ2-1, with D possibly being TRBD2 (6 bases). The CDR3 is 16 residues long. Germline CDR1 is LGHNA and CDR2 is YNFKEQ. V lost 2 bases and J 3 bases, leaving 14 bases between the germline ends. CDR3 residues: CASSQRLGLDYNEQFF. In nucleotides, the CDR3 is TGTGCCAGCAGCCAAAGACTAGGTCTCGACTACAATGAGCAGTTCTTC.

The chain links TRBV6-5 to TRBJ1-5; 11 bases agree with TRBD1. The CDR3 loop spans 15 amino acids. J gave up 5 bases and V 6 bases, and 6 bases lay outside the gene matches. Per the germline V gene, CDR1 is MNHEY and CDR2 is SVGAGI. The CDR3 region has the DNA TGTGCCAGCAGCCGGACAGGGGGCGAATATCAGCCCCAGCATTTT. This gives the protein CASSRTGGEYQPQHF.

The CDR3 loop is CASSVLLAGGDGELFF. In DNA form, the CDR3 reads TGTGCCAGCAGCGTATTACTAGCGGGGGGTGACGGGGAGCTGTTTTTT. The chain employs TRBV9 and TRBJ2-2; 12 bases match TRBD2. Germline values: CDR1 SGDLS, CDR2 YYNGEE. V was pared by 1 base and J by 7 bases, with 5 bases of the junction left unmatched. The CDR3 spans 16 residues.

This clone has just one count. In DNA form, the CDR3 reads TGTGCCAGCAGCTTAGTAGGGGCAGGGGTCGATGGCTACACCTTC. Amino acid sequence: CASSLVGAGVDGYTF. This rearrangement joins TRBV7-2 to TRBJ1-2, with D perhaps matching TRBD1 (6 bases). Germline loops: CDR1 SGHTA, CDR2 FQGNSA. This CDR3 region has 15 residues. V shed 1 base and J shed 6 bases, with 15 bases lying between them. Based on the CDR3 plus reference TRBV7-2 and TRBJ1-2, the full variable domain is GAGVSQSPSNKVTEKGKDVELRCDPISGHTALYWYRQSLGQGLEFLIYFQGNSAPDKSGLPSDRFSAERTGGSVSTLTIQRTQQEDSAVYLCASSLVGAGVDGYTFGSGTRLTVV.

The chain joins TRBV3-1 (or the pseudogene TRBV3-2) to TRBJ2-1, with a weak D call TRBD2 (5 bases). Germline V lookup: CDR1 LGHDT, CDR2 YNNKEL (reference sequence). The CDR3 covers 15 residues. Between the trimmed V and J ends, which lost 1 base and 6 bases, there was a span of 13 bases. The CDR3: CASSQVSGTFNEQFF. CDR3 DNA sequence: TGTGCCAGCAGCCAAGTAAGCGGCACCTTCAATGAGCAGTTCTTC.

CDR3 sequence reads: CATRERGYDNEQFF. As DNA, the CDR3 is TGTGCCACCAGAGAAAGGGGTTACGACAATGAGCAGTTCTTC. The gene calls are TRBV24-1 and TRBJ2-1; D perhaps matches TRBD1 (5 bases). Looked up from germline, CDR1 is KGHDR and CDR2 is SFDVKD. The CDR3 loop spans 14 amino acids. Trimming shortened V by 7 bases and J by 5 bases, and 14 bases separated the two germline ends.

The genes are TRBV6-1 and TRBJ2-1, with 13 bases lining up with TRBD2. Unmatched junction bases numbered 4, after V lost 3 bases and J lost 2 bases. This CDR3 is built from 17 residues. Germline V gene lookup returns CDR1 MNHNS and CDR2 SASEGT. The CDR3 bases are TGTGCCAGCAGTGATCAGGGACTAGCGGGACCCTACAATGAGCAGTTCTTC. Encoded protein: CASSDQGLAGPYNEQFF.

The chain uses TRBV6-5 and TRBJ2-1; a possible D gene is TRBD1 (5 bases). Germline V gene sequence: CDR1 MNHEY, CDR2 SVGAGI. This CDR3 region has 12 residues. Between the trimmed V and J ends, which lost 2 bases and 8 bases, there was a span of 7 bases. As DNA, the CDR3 is TGTGCCAGCAGTTACAAGGGGTATGAGCAGTTCTTC. Translated: CASSYKGYEQFF.

V gene TRBV2 combines with J gene TRBJ1-5; D not certain. V was pared by 1 base and J by 9 bases, with 10 bases between. This CDR3 contains 13 residues. Germline loops: CDR1 SNHLY, CDR2 FYNNEI. CDR3 amino acids: CASSEEPLSPQHF. In nucleotides, the CDR3 is TGTGCCAGCAGTGAAGAGCCTCTGTCGCCCCAGCATTTT.

The V gene is TRBV14, the J gene TRBJ1-3; no clear D. Between the trimmed V and J ends, which lost 4 bases and 2 bases, there was a span of 18 bases. Germline-derived CDR1 and CDR2 are SGHDN and FVKESK. This CDR3 contains 17 residues. CDR3 sequence: CASSLLTTTGTGNTIYF. CDR3 DNA: TGTGCCAGCAGCCTCCTAACGACAACCGGGACTGGAAACACCATATATTTT.

The chain couples TRBV9 to TRBJ1-5; D is perhaps TRBD1 (5 bases). The CDR3 runs 15 residues. In germline, CDR1 is SGDLS, CDR2 YYNGEE. Between the trimmed V and J ends, which lost 0 bases and 3 bases, there was a span of 10 bases. For the CDR3, the DNA is TGTGCCAGCAGCGTAGACGCAGGGAACAATCAGCCCCAGCATTTT. Its protein product is CASSVDAGNNQPQHF.

This chain connects TRBV7-9 to TRBJ2-7; D possibly corresponds to TRBD1 (5 bases). The V gene lost 2 bases and the J gene lost 6 bases, with 14 bases spanning the gap. The CDR3 has 14 amino acids. Germline V CDR1 and CDR2: SEHNR, FQNEAQ (reference sequence). This CDR3 reads CASSLTQGLGEQYF. The CDR3 DNA follows: TGTGCCAGCAGCTTAACCCAGGGCCTGGGCGAGCAGTACTTC.

Ten or more counts support this clone. The rearrangement uses TRBV5-1 and TRBJ1-3, with TRBD1 as a possible D gene (5 bases). Germline assignment: CDR1 SGHRS and CDR2 YFSETQ. The CDR3 is 15 residues long. V was pared by 5 bases and J by 0 bases, with 12 bases between. The CDR3 DNA is TGCGCCAGCAGTCGGACGGGGGGCTCTGGAAACACCATATATTTT. Amino acids: CASSRTGGSGNTIYF.

This clone was found once. The chain is built from TRBV19 and TRBJ1-5; TRBD1 aligns across 8 bases. CDR1 LNHDA and CDR2 SQIVND come from the germline V gene (reference sequence). J gave up 2 bases and V 7 bases, and 10 bases lay outside the gene matches. The CDR3 has 16 residues. CDR3 DNA: TGTGCCAGTACCCAAAGAGGACAGGGAGGCAATCAGCCCCAGCATTTT. This encodes CASTQRGQGGNQPQHF.

The chain has TRBV5-4 and TRBJ2-1, with 11 bases lining up with TRBD2. The length of the CDR3 is 16 residues. Germline V lookup: CDR1 SGHNT, CDR2 YYREEE (reference sequence). The V gene end was trimmed by 0 bases and the J gene end by 7 bases; junction bases not matched to a gene: 6. This CDR3 reads CASSLGGTSGSNEQFF. CDR3 nucleotides: TGTGCCAGCAGCTTGGGGGGGACTAGCGGCAGTAATGAGCAGTTCTTC.

The rearrangement joins TRBV11-2 to TRBJ2-1, with D unclear. CDR3 length equals 16 residues. The V end was cut by 3 bases, the J end by 6 bases, with 18 bases between. Germline V gene lookup returns CDR1 SGHAT and CDR2 FQNNGV. The CDR3 sequence is CASSFSRNRVANEQFF. The CDR3 DNA reads as TGTGCCAGCAGCTTTTCCAGAAACCGGGTGGCCAATGAGCAGTTCTTC.

Details on this clone: The junction departs from the called germline gene at one end, perhaps through a read error. The chain joins TRBV5-1 to TRBJ2-7, with TRBD2 matching 8 bases. The germline V gene encodes CDR1 SGHRS and CDR2 YFSETQ. CDR3 length equals 19 residues. CDR3 sequence reads: CARSLARGGSGRRVYEQYF. For the CDR3, the DNA is TGCGCCCGCAGCTTGGCCCGGGGGGGGAGCGGGAGACGTGTCTACGAGCAGTACTTC.

This clone was counted a few times. This chain uses TRBV11-2 with TRBJ2-7; D possibly corresponds to TRBD1 (5 bases). Germline V gives CDR1 SGHAT, CDR2 FQNNGV. The V end lost 5 bases, the J end lost 6 bases, and 11 bases lay between the germline ends. This CDR3 has 12 residues. CDR3 coding DNA: TGTGCCAGCAGCCTAAACCAGGGCGAGCAGTACTTC. It is translated as CASSLNQGEQYF.

The V and J genes are TRBV4-2 and TRBJ2-3, with D possibly being TRBD2 (6 bases). V was shortened by 0 bases and J by 3 bases, with 7 bases between the two germline ends. Germline-derived CDR1 and CDR2 are LGHNA and YNFKEQ. There are 14 residues in the CDR3. The CDR3 DNA reads TGTGCCAGCAGCCAAGACGGAGGGACAGATACGCAGTATTTT. Its protein is CASSQDGGTDTQYF.

The chain joins TRBV7-8 to TRBJ2-2, with 10 bases lining up with TRBD2. Germline trimming cut 6 bases from V and 6 bases from J; bases unmatched to any gene: 13. Looked up from germline, CDR1 is SGHVS and CDR2 is FQNEAQ. The CDR3 has 17 residues. The CDR3 loop reads CASRQTGLAGASGELFF. CDR3 in DNA: TGTGCCAGCAGGCAAACGGGGCTAGCGGGGGCATCCGGGGAGCTGTTTTTT. The full variable domain, in which reference TRBV7-8 and TRBJ2-2 provide the parts outside the CDR3, is GAGVSQSPRYKVAKRGQDVALRCDPISGHVSLFWYQQALGQGPEFLTYFQNEAQLDKSGLPSDRFFAERPEGSVSTLKIQRTQQEDSAVYLCASRQTGLAGASGELFFGEGSRLTVL.

This chain links TRBV19 with TRBJ1-1; TRBD1 is a possible D gene (6 bases). The germline V and J ends were trimmed by 2 bases and 4 bases, with 14 bases remaining between them. The germline CDR1 and CDR2 sequences are LNHDA and SQIVND (reference sequence). This CDR3 region has 15 residues. The CDR3 loop is CASSIPGAGGTEAFF. For the CDR3, the DNA is TGTGCCAGTAGTATACCAGGGGCCGGAGGCACTGAAGCTTTCTTT.

The rearrangement uses TRBV5-1 and TRBJ2-1; 7 bases map to TRBD2. This CDR3 has 15 residues. With 6 bases clipped from V and 9 bases from J, the junction kept 15 bases outside the gene matches. Germline V lookup: CDR1 SGHRS, CDR2 YFSETQ. The CDR3: CASKGGSHMGGEQFF. The DNA of the CDR3 is TGCGCCAGCAAGGGCGGGAGTCATATGGGGGGTGAGCAGTTCTTC.

This clone has just one count. V gene TRBV12-5 combines with J gene TRBJ2-3, with D possibly TRBD1 on 6 matching bases. The germline gives CDR1 LGHNT, CDR2 FRNRAP. V lost 7 bases, J lost 1 base, and 21 bases lay in between. This CDR3 region has 17 residues. The CDR3, as DNA: TGTGCTAGTGCCAAAAACAGGGAGACCTCTGGCACAGATACGCAGTATTTT. Protein product: CASAKNRETSGTDTQYF.

The V and J genes are TRBV6-5 and TRBJ2-5; 7 positions agree with TRBD1. V trimming: 5 bases; J trimming: 7 bases; junction bases outside the gene matches: 7. This CDR3 has 13 amino acids. Looked up from germline, CDR1 is MNHEY and CDR2 is SVGAGI. The CDR3 coding sequence is TGTGCCAGCAGTCCCCGGGACAGAGGGACCCAGTACTTC. This sequence encodes CASSPRDRGTQYF.

Here the CDR3 reads CASRARAVQETQYF. Here the CDR3 DNA reads TGTGCCAGCAGGGCCAGGGCAGTCCAAGAGACCCAGTACTTC. The chain uses TRBV6-5 and TRBJ2-5; possible D gene TRBD1, 5 bases. The CDR3 is 14 amino acids. CDR1 and CDR2 (germline): MNHEY, SVGAGI. The germline V and J ends were trimmed by 6 bases and 1 base, with 12 bases remaining between them.

V gene TRBV18 combines with J gene TRBJ2-5; 7 nucleotides align to TRBD2. With V trimmed by 2 bases and J by 5 bases, 8 bases remained unmatched. This CDR3 spans 15 amino acids. CDR1 is KGHSH, CDR2 LQKENI, per germline. CDR3 nucleotides: TGTGCCAGCTCACCAAAAGCTCAGGGAGGGGAGACCCAGTACTTC. It translates to CASSPKAQGGETQYF.